The source of this T cell receptor beta chain is a study of blood T cell repertoires in COVID-19. In the authors' methods: Scientists estimated how many nucleated cells there were by amplifying reference gene primers. The table came from immunoSEQ multiplex PCR; TCRdb's copy has only in-frame clones and leaves some out. The V and J calls and clone size come from that table; D and trimming were worked out from the DNA. This table holds 150,000 to 200,000 clones, around 81% found once. The V and J ends lost 7 bases and 5 bases respectively, with 13 bases between them. CDR1 is SNHLY, CDR2 FYNNEI, per germline. The CDR3 extends over 13 amino acids.

The clonotype comes from a man aged 55 to 69 with active or convalescent COVID-19. Material: peripheral blood. The V and J genes are TRBV2 and TRBJ2-3; possibly TRBD2 for D (6 bases). CDR3 sequence: CASKLDGGDTQYF. For the CDR3, the DNA is TGTGCCAGCAAGCTAGACGGGGGAGATACGCAGTATTTT.